This T cell receptor beta chain was captured by sequencing in a study of T cell repertoires in cytomegalovirus infection. Study overall: The study used recently identified HLA-C-restricted and well-studied HLA-B-restricted CMV epitopes. CMV infection and matching HLA type were both indicated by public TCR beta signatures. Study-wide findings and caveats: HLA-C-restricted, CMV-specific TCR beta clonotypes were dominant ex vivo. Identification of carriers of CMV plus the relevant HLA was achieved through cumulative public TCR beta family frequency.

The V gene end was trimmed by 6 bases and the J gene end by 5 bases; junction bases not matched to a gene: 9. Germline CDR1 MNHEY, CDR2 SVGAGI. This CDR3 comprises 14 residues. One entry per CDR3 protein, called by TCRdb with MiXCR from the reads. The data contain approximately 1,000,000 distinct CDR3 sequences, approximately 33% of them singletons. This clonotype was recorded a few times. Its antigen is still unknown. This sequence joins TRBV6-5 and TRBJ2-5; 7 nucleotides agree with TRBD1. The source is a human donor in good health (CMV status not recorded). Some clones in this sample may be carry-over from other donors' samples. The input for sequencing was cultured CD8+ T cells from PBMCs, taken from culture after CMV antigen stimulation. The CDR3 region has the DNA TGTGCCAGCAGCGGGACAGCCCCTTTGGAGACCCAGTACTTC. Its protein is CASSGTAPLETQYF.